This T cell receptor (beta chain) appears in the sequencing data of a study of cytomegalovirus exposure and HLA in healthy donors (dated by TCRdb to between 2016 and 2019). Study-level background: An earlier analysis of roughly 630 of the donors reported 250 to 300 Gb of sequence data and 117 million unique TCR beta sequences from 190 million or so T cells. An early release covering over 500 HLA-typed donors comprised approximately 290 gigabases of sequencing data and around 80 million unique TCR sequences. Of the 350 to 450 genotyped donors, over 70% fell in the genetic ancestry cluster associated with self-reported Caucasian donors. The study aimed to test whether signatures of past pathogen exposure could be identified by cataloging public T cell receptors. Using immunosequencing, the study profiled T cell repertoires from 500 to 800 subjects and related those repertoires to cytomegalovirus serostatus. Along with the roughly 700-subject first cohort, a separate validation cohort of over a hundred different subjects was used. The study combined high-throughput TCR immunosequencing, statistical association of individual TCRs with disease status, and machine learning to predict cytomegalovirus infection status. In a later analysis, previously published TCR beta repertoires from hundreds of donors were re-analyzed and high-resolution HLA genotyping was added so that TCR occurrence patterns could be studied. Rather than using new phenotypic data, the later analysis identified candidate immune exposures from TCR beta sequences and from how often those sequences occurred across donors. To decide whether each TCR beta V gene segment behaved as functional or pseudogenic, an earlier analysis of nearly 600 of the donors relied on high-throughput TCR beta sequencing. Alongside the repertoire data, information on donor age, sex, ethnicity and CMV serostatus was compiled. A later genetic analysis took genome-wide SNP genotypes for about three fifths of the 666 donors and used that subset as a discovery cohort. Every discovery cohort repertoire had been produced on one sequencing platform. Class I and class II HLA loci were covered by the typing at four-digit resolution. Typing coverage differed by locus: A, B, C, DRB1 and DQB1 were typed in about 620-640 donors, DQA1 in approximately 520, DPA1 in some 570, and DPB1 in 400 to 480. Roughly five DR-DQ haplotypes were handled as single units for association and clustering because linkage in the cohort was strong. On average, roughly 240,000 unique TCR beta nucleotide sequences were sequenced per donor among some 430 genotyped donors of the cohort, with around 19% of those sequences being non-productive.

Summary of the overall study and its limitations: About 15 rarely observed V segments, including chromosome 9 orphons, were excluded from the earlier analysis of some 590 of the donors because counts were too low. This cohort had only TCR beta chains sequenced, and the lack of alpha or paired-chain data limited which features could be detected. Because some donors lacked HLA typing at each locus, the association tests relied only on the typed subset. A later analysis found that HLA-associated TCR beta chains were more clonally expanded and had lower generation probabilities than equally common non-associated chains. A later analysis found that most CMV-associated TCR beta chains appeared HLA-restricted, with HLA associations seemingly driven largely by CMV exposure. In an earlier analysis of more than 500 of the donors, most TCR beta V segments appeared in productive rearrangements about 90% or about 30% of the time, broadly matching IMGT annotations. Because the 87-base-pair reads could not distinguish some IMGT-functional V segments, including TRBV6-2 and TRBV6-3, those segments were excluded. Linkage disequilibrium might explain the correlated functional status among segregating V segments, but an unknown experimental factor could not be excluded. A later analysis found that TCR association rates varied across HLA loci, with DRB1 alleles showing the most associated TCRs and HLA-C alleles the fewest. A further reported finding was that TCR beta sequences accurately predicted the HLA-A and HLA-B alleles for most subjects in the first cohort. The authors suggested that the approach could potentially be generalized to other disease states and immunological phenotypes. Several of the top co-occurrence clusters appeared to be linked to parvovirus B19, influenza, CMV and Epstein-Barr virus, according to a later analysis. Sequencing depth was assumed to be roughly uniform across donors in the presence/absence analyses, though that assumption may not hold. A few of the identified cytomegalovirus-associated TCR beta chains were confirmed in vitro to be specific for cytomegalovirus antigens. An association between a missense DCLRE1C variant and V-gene and J-gene trimming of TCR beta chains was found in a later genetic analysis and replicated in an independent cohort. In a later analysis, 15,000 to 20,000 TCR beta sequences were associated with specific HLA alleles at a false discovery rate of 0.05. Most TCR sequences were observed very rarely across donors, whereas some public TCRs were present in many individuals. According to a later genetic analysis, donors in an Asian-associated ancestry cluster had fewer N-insertions in productive TCRs than the approximately 610-donor mean. CMV serostatus was the only immune exposure information available for the cohort. A group of highly shared sequence variants was considered likely to be a technical artifact of the sequencing pipeline. Assigning TCR associations to individual alleles was difficult when HLA alleles, especially DR and DQ, strongly co-occurred. In the study, approximately 160 TCR beta chains were listed as associated with cytomegalovirus. The classifier was reported to diagnose cytomegalovirus status with high specificity and sensitivity in both the original cohort and the validation cohort.

With regard to this clone: Its antigen is still unknown. The junction departs from germline at one end; a sequencing error may be responsible.

The cohort comprised some 680 healthy bone marrow donors. All cohort members were sampled while nominally healthy, although unrecorded immune exposures were likely present. The donor tested CMV seronegative, placing the donor among the approximately 360 seronegative members of the cohort. A peripheral blood sample was provided by each donor, and peripheral blood mononuclear cells were used for TCR beta sequencing. The Qiagen DNeasy Blood Extraction Kit was used to extract genomic DNA from the blood cell samples. Libraries were made using the immunoSEQ multiplex PCR assay. The multiplex PCR relied on a mix of 60 forward primers for TCR Vbeta segments and 13 reverse primers for TCR Jbeta segments. The CDR3 region of rearranged TCR beta genes was amplified from genomic DNA by a multiplex PCR assay. The amplified TCR beta libraries were sequenced on the Illumina HiSeq System as 87-base-pair reads. On the study's bioinformatics: A later analysis tallied around 80 million unique TCR beta chains across the approximately 670 repertoires, and some 12 million of those chains were shared by two or more donors. Raw reads were error-corrected and collapsed into unique sequences by a nearest-neighbor algorithm in which closely related sequences were merged to remove PCR and sequencing errors. Alignment of CDR3 sequences to IMGT reference sequences was used to assign V, D and J gene segments. For a sequence to be retained, a match of at least six nucleotides to both a V gene segment and a J gene segment was required. Rearrangements were called productive when the CDR3 lacked stop codons and stayed in frame with V and J; all others were non-productive. Following IMGT convention, CDR3 was defined as the stretch from the second conserved V-encoded cysteine to the conserved J-encoded phenylalanine. In an earlier analysis of around 600 of the donors, sequences lacking an unambiguous match to a single V gene segment were excluded. An earlier analysis of several hundred of the donors classified V segments as functional when productive rearrangements were above 56.7% and as segregating when the standard deviation between donors was above 5%. A statistical classification framework was built for diagnosing cytomegalovirus status from the catalog of TCR beta chain sequences. A later analysis assigned V and J genes by comparing TCR nucleotide sequences with IMGT/GENE-DB human TR gene sequences. Using the TCRdist pipeline, a later analysis assigned CDR3 sequences along with most-parsimonious VDJ recombination scenarios. A later analysis defined each TCR beta chain by its CDR3 amino acid sequence plus V-gene family, and excluded reads lacking a unique V-gene family. To address suspected cross-contamination and a sequencing artifact, a later analysis removed over 500 highly shared, low-generation-probability nucleotide sequences. For each public chain, a later analysis derived a clonal expansion index from normalized ranks of inferred template counts within each repertoire. Generation probabilities in a later analysis came from a VDJ recombination model fitted to out-of-frame rearrangements, and those results were checked against IGoR. Hypergeometric tests were used in a later analysis to score TCR-TCR, TCR-HLA and TCR-CMV co-occurrence, with a repertoire-size bias correction applied to the TCR pairs. A later analysis estimated false discovery rates by permuting HLA or CMV assignments 20 times. In a later analysis, co-occurring TCRs were grouped using DBSCAN, with TCRdist sequence similarity added in when clustering inside HLA-allele-positive subsets. Repertoires with fewer than 30,000 or more than 120,000 public chains were left out of co-occurrence clustering, as were several repertoires with anomalous nucleotide sharing. In its TCRdb copy, this immuneACCESS table keeps in-frame sequences only and misses some clones. Where compared with another copy, unresolved V genes explain less than half of these, and the others have no known cause. V and J calls and clone size follow that table, whereas D and trimming were derived from the DNA. For this sample there are 100,000 to 150,000 clones; roughly 82% appear just once. More than 0.9% of the sample is held by the ten biggest clonotypes.

Measured from the cysteine to the phenylalanine, the CDR3 is 15 residues long. Only the CDR3 portion is preserved as DNA: 45 bases, with reading frame beginning at the first base. Looking up the germline V gene yields CDR1 MGHDK and CDR2 SYGVNS. The receptor was derived from a boy between 10 and 17 years old in good health and CMV-seronegative. Rearrangement joined TRBV25-1 to TRBJ2-5, and 12 junctional nucleotides match TRBD1. Material for sequencing was PBMCs. The DNA reads TGTGCCAGCAGTGGTTGGGACAGGGGGCAAGTGACCCAGTACTTC. The resulting protein is CASSGWDRGQVTQYF. When the CDR3 is completed using the reference TRBV25-1 and TRBJ2-5 genes on either side, the full variable domain is EADIYQTPRYLVIGTGKKITLECSQTMGHDKMYWYQQDPGMELHLIHYSYGVNSTEKGDLSSESTVSRIRTEHFPLTLESARPSHTSQYLCASSGWDRGQVTQYFGPGTRLLVL.